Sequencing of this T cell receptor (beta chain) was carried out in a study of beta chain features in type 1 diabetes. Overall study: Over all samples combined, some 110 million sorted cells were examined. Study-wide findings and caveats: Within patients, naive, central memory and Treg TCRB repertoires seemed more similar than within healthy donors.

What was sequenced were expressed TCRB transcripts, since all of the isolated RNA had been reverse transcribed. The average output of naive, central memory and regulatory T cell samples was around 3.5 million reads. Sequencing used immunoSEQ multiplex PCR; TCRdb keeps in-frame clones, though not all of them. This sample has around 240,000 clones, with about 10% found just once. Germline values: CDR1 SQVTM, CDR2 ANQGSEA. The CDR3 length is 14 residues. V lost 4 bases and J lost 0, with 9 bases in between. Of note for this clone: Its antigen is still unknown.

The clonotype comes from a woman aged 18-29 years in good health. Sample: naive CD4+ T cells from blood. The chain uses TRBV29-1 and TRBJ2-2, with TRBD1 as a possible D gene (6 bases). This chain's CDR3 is CSVVGGANTGELFF. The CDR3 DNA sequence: TGCAGCGTTGTAGGGGGAGCGAACACCGGGGAGCTGTTTTTT.